Following are 18 T cell receptor beta chains from one sample sequenced in a study of blood T cells in healthy people across ages. Together with a sample-barcoded 5' primer, a J-beta primer mix was included in a second PCR lasting roughly 6 to 12 cycles. TCRdb independently ran MiXCR on the 5' RACE reads; one entry per CDR3 protein. Of approximately 1.5 million distinct CDR3 sequences detected, about 31% appear once; the ten largest clones hold about 11%. Material for sequencing was blood. The receptors shown here come from a woman aged 30 to 39 in good health.

The chain has TRBV2 and TRBJ2-5, with 9 nucleotides matching TRBD1. Germline V gives CDR1 SNHLY, CDR2 FYNNEI. The CDR3 sequence is 14 residues long. V lost 4 bases, J lost 4 bases, and 4 bases stayed unmatched. The CDR3 DNA follows: TGTGCCAGCAGTGCCCGACAGGGGGTAGAGACCCAGTACTTC. It specifies CASSARQGVETQYF. Full variable domain (rest looked up from reference TRBV2 and TRBJ2-5): EPEVTQTPSHQVTQMGQEVILRCVPISNHLYFYWYRQILGQKVEFLVSFYNNEISEKSEIFDDQFSVERPDGSNFTLKIRSTKLEDSAMYFCASSARQGVETQYFGPGTRLLVL.

This clonotype was counted between two and nine times. The chain has TRBV12-5 and TRBJ2-3, with TRBD1 as a possible D gene (6 bases). The CDR3 loop spans 14 amino acids. Germline V gene sequence: CDR1 LGHNT, CDR2 FRNRAP. Trimming pared 5 bases from V and 4 bases from J, leaving 13 bases between. CDR3 DNA: TGTGCTAGTGGTCCCGGCAGGACAGCAGATACGCAGTATTTT. Residues: CASGPGRTADTQYF. Complete variable domain (other parts from reference TRBV12-5 and TRBJ2-3): DARVTQTPRHKVTEMGQEVTMRCQPILGHNTVFWYRQTMMQGLELLAYFRNRAPLDDSGMPKDRFSAEMPDATLATLKIQPSEPRDSAVYFCASGPGRTADTQYFGPGTRLTVL.

The V call is TRBV27, the J call TRBJ1-2; the match to TRBD1 covers 8 bases. Looked up from germline, CDR1 is MNHEY and CDR2 is SMNVEV (reference sequence). The CDR3 spans 12 residues. The J segment lost 6 bases and the V segment lost 4 bases, leaving 1 base of the junction unmatched. This CDR3 is CASSSTGDGYTF. The CDR3 nucleotides are TGTGCCAGCAGTTCGACAGGGGATGGCTACACCTTC.

The V and J genes are TRBV10-3 and TRBJ1-5; D is possibly TRBD1 (5 bases). The CDR3 sequence is 15 residues long. Trimming took 0 bases from V and 0 from J, leaving 6 bases between them. From germline, CDR1 is ENHRY and CDR2 SYGVKD. The CDR3 sequence is CAISESGVSNQPQHF. The CDR3 DNA reads TGTGCCATCAGTGAGTCGGGGGTTAGCAATCAGCCCCAGCATTTT.

The J gene is TRBJ2-1, the V gene TRBV20-1; TRBD2 matches 7 bases. The CDR3 extends over 16 amino acids. Germline trimming cut 3 bases from V and 3 bases from J; bases unmatched to any gene: 11. The germline gives CDR1 DFQATT, CDR2 SNEGSKA (reference sequence). The CDR3 nucleotides are TGCAGTGCTAGGCTTCCGGCTAGCGGACACTACAATGAGCAGTTCTTC. Its protein is CSARLPASGHYNEQFF.

This chain links TRBV27 with TRBJ1-1; maybe TRBD1 (6 bases). Germline V gene sequence: CDR1 MNHEY, CDR2 SMNVEV (reference sequence). This CDR3 has 15 residues. Trimming left V 6 bases short and J 5 bases short, with 19 bases between. In DNA, the CDR3 is TGTGCCAGCAGCCACGTTAGGGGGGGACCAACTGAAGCTTTCTTT. This encodes CASSHVRGGPTEAFF.

The chain is built from TRBV3-1 and TRBJ2-6; the match to TRBD2 covers 7 bases. Trimming at V came to 0 bases and at J to 0 bases, leaving 8 bases not matched to a gene. Looked up from germline, CDR1 is LGHDT and CDR2 is YNNKEL (reference sequence). This CDR3 region has 19 residues. The CDR3 loop reads CASSQDRLAVISGANVLTF. In nucleotides, the CDR3 is TGTGCCAGCAGCCAAGATAGGCTAGCGGTAATCTCTGGGGCCAACGTCCTGACTTTC.

This clonotype was counted a single time. A read error may produce the germline difference seen at one junction end. V usage is TRBV5-1 and J usage is TRBJ2-5; TRBD1 aligns across 8 bases. The CDR3 extends over 14 amino acids. Per the germline V gene, CDR1 is SGHRS and CDR2 is YFSETQ. The CDR3 sequence is CAGSWFRGQETQYF. In DNA, the CDR3 is TGCGCCGGCAGCTGGTTCAGGGGGCAGGAGACCCAGTACTTC. The variable domain in full, with the rest retrieved from reference TRBV5-1 and TRBJ2-5, is KAGVTQTPRYLIKTRGQQVTLSCSPISGHRSVSWYQQTPGQGLQFLFEYFSETQRNKGNFPGRFSGRQFSNSRSEMNVSTLELGDSALYLCAGSWFRGQETQYFGPGTRLLVL.

This clonotype turned up a few times. V usage is TRBV21-1 and J usage is TRBJ2-7; the table's TRBD1 call for D was not verified on the DNA. TRBV21-1 is tagged as a pseudogene. This CDR3 has 14 residues. CDR3 in DNA: TGTGCCAGCAGCTCGCGGGACAGAAACTACGAGCAGTACTTC. It yields the protein CASSSRDRNYEQYF.

This clonotype was counted between two and nine times. This rearrangement joins TRBV4-1 to TRBJ2-2; 7 bases map to TRBD1. The CDR3 consists of 16 residues. Unmatched junction bases numbered 6, after V lost 5 bases and J lost 0 bases. CDR1 and CDR2 (germline): MGHRA, YSYEKL. The CDR3 nucleotides read TGCGCCAGCAGCTGGCGACAGGGCTCGAACACCGGGGAGCTGTTTTTT. This encodes CASSWRQGSNTGELFF.

This chain uses TRBV20-1 with TRBJ2-3; D unclear. Germline assignment: CDR1 DFQATT and CDR2 SNEGSKA (reference sequence). This CDR3 is built from 10 residues. V was clipped by 3 bases and J by 11 bases, with 9 bases between them. In DNA, the CDR3 is TGCAGTGCTAGCCCGACAAGGCAGTATTTT. Translating gives CSASPTRQYF.

This clonotype was observed a handful of times. The V gene is TRBV24-1, the J gene TRBJ2-1, with 13 nucleotides matching TRBD2. The CDR3 length is 14 residues. The ends lost 5 bases at V and 9 bases at J; junction bases unmatched: 3. Germline V gene data show CDR1 as KGHDR and CDR2 as SFDVKD. DNA for the CDR3: TGTGCCACCAGTGGGACTAGCGGGAGTAGTGAGCAGTTCTTC. Translating it yields CATSGTSGSSEQFF.

The sample holds many counts of this clonotype. The rearrangement uses TRBV15 and TRBJ2-1, with D unclear. The CDR3 sequence is 15 residues long. The germline V and J ends were trimmed by 1 base and 5 bases, with 12 bases remaining between them. CDR1 is LNHNV, CDR2 YYDKDF, per germline (reference sequence). CDR3 amino acids: CATSRAQTRNNEQFF. The DNA of the CDR3 is TGTGCCACCAGCAGAGCCCAGACTCGTAACAATGAGCAGTTCTTC.

This clonotype was seen ten or more times. The J gene is TRBJ2-5, the V gene TRBV10-3, with a tentative D call TRBD2 (5 bases). Germline V gives CDR1 ENHRY, CDR2 SYGVKD. This CDR3 spans 13 amino acids. The ends were cut back, 5 bases at V and 1 base at J, with 8 bases in the middle. The CDR3 loop is CAISRETQETQYF. The CDR3 nucleotides read TGTGCCATCAGTCGGGAAACCCAAGAGACCCAGTACTTC.

The J gene is TRBJ1-2, the V gene TRBV6-5; D perhaps matches TRBD1 (5 bases). V was clipped by 6 bases and J by 4 bases, with 12 bases between them. The CDR3 is 13 residues long. Germline V gene data show CDR1 as MNHEY and CDR2 as SVGAGI. This CDR3 reads CASSPRGFYGYTF. In nucleotides, the CDR3 is TGTGCCAGCAGCCCAAGGGGTTTCTATGGCTACACCTTC.

The V call is TRBV2, the J call TRBJ2-1; perhaps TRBD2 as D (5 bases). Trimming cost V 2 bases and J 7 bases, with 21 bases left between them. Germline V gene sequence: CDR1 SNHLY, CDR2 FYNNEI. The CDR3 spans 17 residues. The CDR3 nucleotides are TGTGCCAGCAGTGAACTAGGAGCTAGCCCGTCTAGGAATGAGCAGTTCTTC. Residues: CASSELGASPSRNEQFF.

Notes on this clonotype: A much larger clone is a single base away; this may be a read error. V usage is TRBV29-1 and J usage is TRBJ2-1, with D perhaps TRBD2 (5 bases). The CDR3 is 15 amino acids. The V end lost 5 bases, the J end lost 0 bases, and 14 bases lay between the germline ends. CDR1 and CDR2 (germline): SQVTM, ANQGSEA. The CDR3 here is CSVQRRRSSYNEQFF. In DNA, the CDR3 is TGCAGCGTTCAAAGACGGAGGAGCTCCTACAATGAGCAGTTCTTC.

This chain joins TRBV7-8 and TRBJ2-7, with 9 bases identical to TRBD1. Germline V gives CDR1 SGHVS, CDR2 FQNEAQ. With 0 bases clipped from V and 4 bases from J, the junction kept 10 bases outside the gene matches. The CDR3 spans 17 residues. The CDR3 DNA follows: TGTGCCAGCAGCTTAGCGAAAGTACAGGGGGCAAGGTACGAGCAGTACTTC. Translating it yields CASSLAKVQGARYEQYF.